This T cell receptor beta chain was captured by sequencing in a study of shared T cell receptors in the human thymus. TCRdb keeps only in-frame clones here, not all; method: immunoSEQ multiplex PCR. This table has around 730,000 clones, approximately 83% appearing once. The J segment lost 3 bases and the V segment lost 4 bases, leaving 19 bases of the junction unmatched. The germline V gene has CDR1 SGHNT and CDR2 YYREEE (reference sequence). The CDR3 extends over 20 amino acids. The data also belong to a second study, concerning human thymus T cells. As that report states: Resected material from corrective heart surgery provided the thymus tissue analysed. Thymic and blood repertoires seemed to show skewed V and J gene use.

The TCR sequence derives from a girl under three years old with a congenital heart defect. Source material: thymocytes. V and J are TRBV5-4 and TRBJ2-3; the match to TRBD2 covers 11 bases. The CDR3 protein is CASSPSNSGLAGGNTDTQYF. CDR3 DNA sequence: TGTGCCAGCAGCCCCTCAAATTCGGGCCTAGCGGGGGGTAATACAGATACGCAGTATTTT.